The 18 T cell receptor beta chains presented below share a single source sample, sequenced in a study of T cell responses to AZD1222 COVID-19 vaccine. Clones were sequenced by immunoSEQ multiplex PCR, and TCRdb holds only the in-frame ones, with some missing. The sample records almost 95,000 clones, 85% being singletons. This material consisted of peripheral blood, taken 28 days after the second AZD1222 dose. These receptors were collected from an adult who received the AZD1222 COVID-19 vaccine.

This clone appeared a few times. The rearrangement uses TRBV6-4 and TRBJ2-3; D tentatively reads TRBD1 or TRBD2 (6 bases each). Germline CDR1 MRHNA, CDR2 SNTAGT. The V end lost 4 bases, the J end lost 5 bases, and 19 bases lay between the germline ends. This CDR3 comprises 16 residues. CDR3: CASSGQGRGQGDTQYF. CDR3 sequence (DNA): TGTGCCAGCAGTGGCCAGGGGCGGGGCCAAGGAGATACGCAGTATTTT.

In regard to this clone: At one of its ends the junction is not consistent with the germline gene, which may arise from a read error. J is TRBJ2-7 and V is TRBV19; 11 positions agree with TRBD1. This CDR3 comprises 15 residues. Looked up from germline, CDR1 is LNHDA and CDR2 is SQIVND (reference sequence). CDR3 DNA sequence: TGTGCCAATAGTCCTCCGGGACAGGGGGCCTACGAGCAGTACTTC. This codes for CANSPPGQGAYEQYF.

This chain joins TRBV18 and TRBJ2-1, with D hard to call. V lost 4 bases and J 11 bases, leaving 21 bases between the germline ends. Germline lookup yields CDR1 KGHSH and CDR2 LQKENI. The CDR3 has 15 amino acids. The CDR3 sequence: CASSRETWLGSQQFF. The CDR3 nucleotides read TGTGCCAGCTCACGAGAAACCTGGCTTGGGTCCCAGCAGTTCTTC.

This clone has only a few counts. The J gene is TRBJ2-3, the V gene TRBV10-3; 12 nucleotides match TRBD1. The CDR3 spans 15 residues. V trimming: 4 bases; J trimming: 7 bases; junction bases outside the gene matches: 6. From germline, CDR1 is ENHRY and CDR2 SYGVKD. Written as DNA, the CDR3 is TGTGCCATCAGTGGGTGGGGACAGGGGGCGAATACGCAGTATTTT. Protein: CAISGWGQGANTQYF.

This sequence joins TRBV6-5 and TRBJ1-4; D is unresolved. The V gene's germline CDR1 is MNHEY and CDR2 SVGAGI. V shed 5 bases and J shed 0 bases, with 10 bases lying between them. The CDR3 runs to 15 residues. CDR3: CASSPRDATNEKLFF. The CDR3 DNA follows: TGTGCCAGCAGTCCCCGAGATGCAACTAATGAAAAACTGTTTTTT.

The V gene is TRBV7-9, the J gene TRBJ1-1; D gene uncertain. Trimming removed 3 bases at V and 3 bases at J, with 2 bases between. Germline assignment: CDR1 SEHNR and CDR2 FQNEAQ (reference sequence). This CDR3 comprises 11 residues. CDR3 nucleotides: TGTGCCAGCAGCTTGGACACTGAAGCTTTCTTT. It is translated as CASSLDTEAFF.

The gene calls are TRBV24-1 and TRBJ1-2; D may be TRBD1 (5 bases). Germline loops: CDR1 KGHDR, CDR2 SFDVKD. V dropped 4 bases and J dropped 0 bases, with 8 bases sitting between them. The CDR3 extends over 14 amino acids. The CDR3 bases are TGTGCCACCAGTGACAGGGCTCCTAACTATGGCTACACCTTC. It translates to CATSDRAPNYGYTF.

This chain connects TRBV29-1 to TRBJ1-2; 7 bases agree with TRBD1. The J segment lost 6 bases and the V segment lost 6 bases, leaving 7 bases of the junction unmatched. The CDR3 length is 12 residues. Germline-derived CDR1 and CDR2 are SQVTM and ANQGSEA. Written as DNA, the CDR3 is TGCAGCGTCCGGGACAGTCTGGATGGCTACACCTTC. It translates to CSVRDSLDGYTF.

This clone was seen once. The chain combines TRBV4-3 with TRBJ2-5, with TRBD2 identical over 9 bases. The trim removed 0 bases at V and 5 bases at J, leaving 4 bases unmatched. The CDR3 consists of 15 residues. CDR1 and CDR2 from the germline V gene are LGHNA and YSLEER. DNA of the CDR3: TGCGCCAGCAGCCAAGAGACTAGCGGTAGCGAGACCCAGTACTTC. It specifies CASSQETSGSETQYF.

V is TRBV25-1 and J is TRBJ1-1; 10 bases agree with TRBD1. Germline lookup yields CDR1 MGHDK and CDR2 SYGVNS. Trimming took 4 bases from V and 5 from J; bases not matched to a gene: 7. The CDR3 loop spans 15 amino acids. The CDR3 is CASSVRQGARTEAFF. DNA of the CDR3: TGTGCCAGCAGTGTCCGACAGGGGGCGAGGACTGAAGCTTTCTTT.

The CDR3 protein is CASSFTGGNQPQHF. The DNA for the CDR3 is TGTGCCAGCAGCTTTACAGGGGGCAATCAGCCCCAGCATTTT. The chain is built from TRBV7-2 and TRBJ1-5, with 7 bases fitting TRBD1. The CDR3 runs to 14 residues. The trim removed 3 bases at V and 2 bases at J, leaving 1 base unmatched. Germline CDR1 reads SGHTA; CDR2 reads FQGNSA.

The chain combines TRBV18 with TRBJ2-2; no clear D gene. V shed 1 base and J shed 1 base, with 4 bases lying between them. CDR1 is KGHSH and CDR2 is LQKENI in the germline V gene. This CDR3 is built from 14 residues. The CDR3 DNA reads TGTGCCAGCTCACCACAACAGAACACCGGGGAGCTGTTTTTT. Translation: CASSPQQNTGELFF.

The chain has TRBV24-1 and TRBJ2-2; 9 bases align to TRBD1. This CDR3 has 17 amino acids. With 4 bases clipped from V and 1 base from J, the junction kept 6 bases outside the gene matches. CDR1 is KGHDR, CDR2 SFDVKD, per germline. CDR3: CATSELPGQGNTGELFF. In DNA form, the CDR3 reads TGTGCCACCAGTGAACTACCGGGACAGGGGAACACCGGGGAGCTGTTTTTT.

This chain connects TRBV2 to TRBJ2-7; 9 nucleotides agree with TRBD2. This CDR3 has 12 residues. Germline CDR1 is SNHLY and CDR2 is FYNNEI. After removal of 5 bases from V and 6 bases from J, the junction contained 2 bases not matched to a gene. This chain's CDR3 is CASSYSGSEQYF. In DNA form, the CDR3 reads TGTGCCAGCAGTTATAGCGGGAGCGAGCAGTACTTC.

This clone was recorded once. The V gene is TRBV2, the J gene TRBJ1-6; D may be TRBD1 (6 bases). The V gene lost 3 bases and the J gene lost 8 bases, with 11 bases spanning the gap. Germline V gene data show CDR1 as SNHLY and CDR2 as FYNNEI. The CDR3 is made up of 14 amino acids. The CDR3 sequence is CASSDRQGHSPLHF. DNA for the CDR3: TGTGCCAGCAGTGACCGCCAGGGGCATTCACCCCTCCACTTT.

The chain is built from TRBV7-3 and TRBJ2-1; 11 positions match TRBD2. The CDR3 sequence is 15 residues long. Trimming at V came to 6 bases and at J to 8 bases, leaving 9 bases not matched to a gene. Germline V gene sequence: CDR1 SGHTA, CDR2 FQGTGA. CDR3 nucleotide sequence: TGTGCCAGCAGGGCAACTAGCGGGAGCGGGGATGAGCAGTTCTTC. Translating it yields CASRATSGSGDEQFF.

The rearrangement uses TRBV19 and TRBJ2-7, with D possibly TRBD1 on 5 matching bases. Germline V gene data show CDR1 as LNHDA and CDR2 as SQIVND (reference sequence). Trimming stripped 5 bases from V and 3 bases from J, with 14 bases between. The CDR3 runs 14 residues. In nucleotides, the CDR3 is TGTGCCAGTAGTCCTTTTGACGGACACTACGAGCAGTACTTC. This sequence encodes CASSPFDGHYEQYF. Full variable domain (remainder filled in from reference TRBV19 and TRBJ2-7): DGGITQSPKYLFRKEGQNVTLSCEQNLNHDAMYWYRQDPGQGLRLIYYSQIVNDFQKGDIAEGYSVSREKKESFPLTVTSAQKNPTAFYLCASSPFDGHYEQYFGPGTRLTVT.

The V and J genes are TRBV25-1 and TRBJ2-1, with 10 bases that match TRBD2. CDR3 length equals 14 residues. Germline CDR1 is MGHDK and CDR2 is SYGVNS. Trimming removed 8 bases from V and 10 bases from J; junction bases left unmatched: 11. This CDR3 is CASQPSGSRREQFF. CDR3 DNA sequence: TGTGCCAGCCAACCTAGCGGGAGCCGTCGGGAGCAGTTCTTC. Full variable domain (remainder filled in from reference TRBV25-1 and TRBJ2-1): EADIYQTPRYLVIGTGKKITLECSQTMGHDKMYWYQQDPGMELHLIHYSYGVNSTEKGDLSSESTVSRIRTEHFPLTLESARPSHTSQYLCASQPSGSRREQFFGPGTRLTVL.